Listed here are 27 T cell receptor beta chains from one sample, sequenced in a study of T cells after yellow fever vaccination. TCRdb re-called the 5' RACE reads through MiXCR, storing one row per CDR3 protein. The sample contains 300,000 to 450,000 distinct CDR3 sequences, roughly 6.1% of which appear only once. Source: PBMCs, taken 5 days after the yellow fever booster vaccination. The receptors shown here come from a man younger than 40 who received the YFV17D yellow fever vaccine.

There are a few counts of this clonotype. The J gene is TRBJ1-1, the V gene TRBV7-8, with no clear D. CDR1 is SGHVS and CDR2 is FQNEAQ in the germline V gene. V lost 4 bases and J lost 5, with 14 bases in between. The CDR3 is 14 residues long. CDR3 nucleotides: TGTGCCAGCAGCTCGCAGGCCCAGTCAACTGAAGCTTTCTTT. Residues: CASSSQAQSTEAFF.

At least ten counts were recorded for this clonotype. V gene TRBV7-2 combines with J gene TRBJ2-4; 10 positions match TRBD1. The CDR3 is 16 residues long. Germline assignment: CDR1 SGHTA and CDR2 FQGNSA. With 5 bases clipped from V and 2 bases from J, the junction kept 6 bases outside the gene matches. In nucleotides, the CDR3 is TGTGCCAGCAGCCCCACGACAGGGGGCACCAAAAACATTCAGTACTTC. Its protein product is CASSPTTGGTKNIQYF.

This clonotype appeared many times. The chain recombines TRBV7-2 with TRBJ2-7, with TRBD1 identical over 7 bases. V was clipped by 1 base and J by 6 bases; unmatched bases: 6. The CDR3 spans 14 residues. Germline V gene sequence: CDR1 SGHTA, CDR2 FQGNSA. The CDR3 nucleotides are TGTGCCAGCAGCTTAGGACAGGGATACACCGAGCAGTACTTC. Translated, it gives CASSLGQGYTEQYF. Together with reference TRBV7-2 and TRBJ2-7, the CDR3 gives the full variable domain: GAGVSQSPSNKVTEKGKDVELRCDPISGHTALYWYRQSLGQGLEFLIYFQGNSAPDKSGLPSDRFSAERTGGSVSTLTIQRTQQEDSAVYLCASSLGQGYTEQYFGPGTRLTVT.

This clonotype was seen at least ten times. CDR3 loop: CASSPQTGGYEQYF. CDR3 nucleotides: TGTGCCAGCAGTCCCCAGACAGGGGGCTACGAGCAGTACTTC. This rearrangement joins TRBV27 to TRBJ2-7, with TRBD1 matching over 9 bases. CDR1 is MNHEY, CDR2 SMNVEV, per germline (reference sequence). This CDR3 contains 14 residues. Germline trimming cut 5 bases from V and 3 bases from J; bases unmatched to any gene: 5.

This clonotype was picked up many times. This chain uses TRBV12-3 or TRBV12-4 with TRBJ1-1; D perhaps matches TRBD1 (5 bases). The CDR3 loop spans 15 amino acids. Trimming left V 2 bases short and J 4 bases short, with 14 bases between. CDR3 sequence (DNA): TGTGCCAGCAGTTTACGGCAGCCCGGGGCCACTGAAGCTTTCTTT. Translation: CASSLRQPGATEAFF.

This clonotype was counted a few times. The chain couples TRBV12-3 or TRBV12-4 to TRBJ2-2, with 8 bases identical to TRBD1. This CDR3 contains 15 residues. V dropped 5 bases and J dropped 5; count of bases not matched to a gene: 7. The CDR3 DNA is TGTGCCAGCAGTCTACGACAGGGGAGTACCGGGGAGCTGTTTTTT. This encodes CASSLRQGSTGELFF.

This clonotype has more than one count but fewer than ten. This CDR3 reads CSVGPDTSGNTIYF. For the CDR3, the DNA is TGCAGCGTTGGCCCGGACACCTCTGGAAACACCATATATTTT. The chain uses TRBV29-1 and TRBJ1-3; TRBD1 is a possible D gene (5 bases). Trimming took 4 bases from V and 0 from J, leaving 10 bases between them. Germline V CDR1 and CDR2: SQVTM, ANQGSEA. The CDR3 totals 14 residues.

In this sample, this clonotype turned up a few times. The V gene is TRBV24-1, the J gene TRBJ2-1; perhaps TRBD2 as D (5 bases). Trimming shortened V by 7 bases and J by 5 bases, and 11 bases separated the two germline ends. This CDR3 has 13 amino acids. Germline values: CDR1 KGHDR, CDR2 SFDVKD. In DNA, the CDR3 is TGTGCCACCAGGGAGGCCAACAACAATGAGCAGTTCTTC. Translated, it gives CATREANNNEQFF.

This clonotype was seen a handful of times. J is TRBJ2-7 and V is TRBV7-2; D not resolved. The CDR3 runs to 12 residues. Trimming took off 5 bases at V and 6 bases at J, with 11 bases between the two ends. The V gene's germline CDR1 is SGHTA and CDR2 FQGNSA. The CDR3 spells CASSPEVGEQYF. As DNA, the CDR3 is TGTGCCAGCAGCCCCGAGGTAGGCGAGCAGTACTTC.

The chain employs TRBV20-1 and TRBJ1-2; D not certain. The germline gives CDR1 DFQATT, CDR2 SNEGSKA (reference sequence). This CDR3 has 13 amino acids. V was shortened by 3 bases and J by 0 bases, with 8 bases between the two germline ends. The CDR3 DNA reads TGCAGTGCTAGTTTGGGGACTAACTATGGCTACACCTTC. Amino acid sequence: CSASLGTNYGYTF.

This clonotype has more than one count but fewer than ten. This chain uses TRBV9 with TRBJ2-1, with a possible D match to TRBD2 (5 bases). The V gene's germline CDR1 is SGDLS and CDR2 YYNGEE. Trimming pared 3 bases from V and 10 bases from J, leaving 11 bases between. The length of the CDR3 is 12 residues. CDR3 nucleotides: TGTGCCAGCAGCGAGACTACGATGGAGCAGTTCTTC. This sequence encodes CASSETTMEQFF.

At least ten counts were recorded for this clonotype. CDR3 sequence reads: CASSDPRGGNEQFF. CDR3 nucleotides: TGTGCCAGCAGTGACCCTCGGGGCGGGAATGAGCAGTTCTTC. This rearrangement joins TRBV25-1 to TRBJ2-1; the D gene could be TRBD1 or TRBD2 (5 bases each). Germline loops: CDR1 MGHDK, CDR2 SYGVNS. V dropped 3 bases and J dropped 7 bases, with 13 bases sitting between them. CDR3 length: 14 residues.

This clonotype was counted a few times. J is TRBJ2-3 and V is TRBV20-1, with 9 bases fitting TRBD2. Germline lookup yields CDR1 DFQATT and CDR2 SNEGSKA (reference sequence). The length of the CDR3 is 15 residues. J gave up 4 bases and V 3 bases, and 8 bases lay outside the gene matches. The CDR3 loop reads CSASSAGGPPDTQYF. As DNA, the CDR3 is TGCAGTGCTAGTTCGGCGGGAGGGCCCCCAGATACGCAGTATTTT.

This clonotype was detected a few times. This chain links TRBV7-2 with TRBJ2-4; the D is unclear. Trimming removed 2 bases at V and 2 bases at J, with 7 bases between. The germline CDR1 and CDR2 sequences are SGHTA and FQGNSA. The CDR3 is 14 residues long. CDR3 sequence: CASSLLGSKNIQYF. The CDR3 nucleotides read TGTGCCAGCAGCTTACTGGGTTCCAAAAACATTCAGTACTTC.

This clonotype was detected ten times or more. This chain links TRBV18 with TRBJ2-5; D not certain. The germline CDR1 and CDR2 sequences are KGHSH and LQKENI. Deletions cut 2 bases from V and 4 bases from J, with 14 bases between. The CDR3 loop spans 15 amino acids. The CDR3 region is CASSPSVAKGETQYF. The CDR3 DNA is TGTGCCAGCTCACCATCGGTTGCGAAAGGAGAGACCCAGTACTTC.

This clonotype was recorded at least ten times. The rearrangement uses TRBV5-1 and TRBJ2-3; D not resolved. Trimming left V 1 base short and J 4 bases short, with 13 bases between. The CDR3 covers 15 residues. Germline V gives CDR1 SGHRS, CDR2 YFSETQ. The CDR3: CASSLNWGWPDTQYF. The CDR3 region has the DNA TGCGCCAGCAGCTTGAACTGGGGATGGCCAGATACGCAGTATTTT.

This clonotype was counted a few times. This chain uses TRBV12-3 or TRBV12-4 with TRBJ1-4; D is uncertain. V was clipped by 6 bases and J by 7 bases, with 12 bases between them. This CDR3 is built from 13 residues. The CDR3 spells CASSDIGSEKLFF. CDR3 nucleotides: TGTGCCAGCAGCGATATAGGGAGTGAAAAACTGTTTTTT.

This clonotype turned up a few times. The chain combines TRBV7-2 with TRBJ1-6; D remains ambiguous. Germline lookup yields CDR1 SGHTA and CDR2 FQGNSA. Trimming pared 1 base from V and 15 bases from J, leaving 13 bases between. The CDR3 length is 13 residues. The CDR3 region is CASSLGGLGLLHF. CDR3 coding DNA: TGTGCCAGCAGCTTAGGCGGCCTAGGTCTCCTCCACTTT. The full variable domain, with the rest looked up from reference TRBV7-2 and TRBJ1-6, is GAGVSQSPSNKVTEKGKDVELRCDPISGHTALYWYRQSLGQGLEFLIYFQGNSAPDKSGLPSDRFSAERTGGSVSTLTIQRTQQEDSAVYLCASSLGGLGLLHFGNGTRLTVT.

A few counts support this clonotype. V and J are TRBV5-1 and TRBJ2-5, with D possibly called TRBD1 or TRBD2 (5 bases each). The V end was cut by 3 bases, the J end by 5 bases, with 17 bases between. Germline lookup yields CDR1 SGHRS and CDR2 YFSETQ. The CDR3 totals 15 residues. The CDR3 loop reads CASSSGTQTGETQYF. DNA of the CDR3: TGCGCCAGCAGCTCCGGGACGCAAACTGGGGAGACCCAGTACTTC.

This clonotype was seen a few times. CDR3 sequence: CASVGFGGANVLTF. The CDR3 DNA sequence: TGTGCCAGCGTGGGATTCGGTGGGGCCAACGTCCTGACTTTC. The gene calls are TRBV12-3 or TRBV12-4 and TRBJ2-6, with D uncertain. Between the trimmed V and J ends, which lost 8 bases and 3 bases, there was a span of 11 bases. The CDR3 consists of 14 residues.

The chain recombines TRBV12-3 or TRBV12-4 with TRBJ2-2; D ambiguous. The CDR3 is 15 residues long. The ends were cut back, 3 bases at V and 6 bases at J, with 14 bases in the middle. The chain's CDR3 is CASSLSPSVAGELFF. CDR3 DNA sequence: TGTGCCAGCAGTTTGTCCCCCTCGGTTGCCGGGGAGCTGTTTTTT.

This clonotype was picked up a small number of times. The chain recombines TRBV6-5 with TRBJ2-7, with TRBD2 matching 7 bases. Per the germline V gene, CDR1 is MNHEY and CDR2 is SVGAGI. This CDR3 region has 17 residues. After removal of 0 bases from V and 7 bases from J, the junction contained 15 bases not matched to a gene. This CDR3 is CASSYSMFRRELGEQYF. In DNA, the CDR3 is TGTGCCAGCAGTTACTCGATGTTCAGGCGGGAGCTAGGTGAGCAGTACTTC.

This clonotype was seen a few times. The V gene is TRBV5-1, the J gene TRBJ2-7; D is ambiguous. Germline-derived CDR1 and CDR2 are SGHRS and YFSETQ. Deletions cut 4 bases from V and 4 bases from J, with 12 bases between. This CDR3 region has 13 residues. DNA of the CDR3: TGCGCCAGCAGCCTCGAACCGGGTTACGAGCAGTACTTC. Translated, it gives CASSLEPGYEQYF.

The chain uses TRBV20-1 and TRBJ1-2; weak D call: TRBD1 (5 bases). Germline-derived CDR1 and CDR2 are DFQATT and SNEGSKA (reference sequence). This CDR3 spans 12 amino acids. V lost 1 base and J 3 bases, leaving 6 bases between the germline ends. CDR3 coding DNA: TGCAGTGCTAGAGCGGGGCACTATGGCTACACCTTC. As protein: CSARAGHYGYTF.

The chain has TRBV4-2 and TRBJ2-7, with unresolved D. The CDR3 length is 15 residues. The germline CDR1 and CDR2 sequences are LGHNA and YNFKEQ. V lost 3 bases and J 2 bases, leaving 14 bases between the germline ends. The CDR3 loop reads CASSQPASHAYEQYF. The CDR3, as DNA: TGTGCCAGCAGCCAGCCGGCGTCCCACGCCTACGAGCAGTACTTC.

This clonotype came up many times. This CDR3 reads CSASGRPLYEQYF. Written as DNA, the CDR3 is TGCAGTGCTAGCGGGAGGCCCCTCTACGAGCAGTACTTC. V usage is TRBV20-1 and J usage is TRBJ2-7; 7 positions match TRBD2. Losses at the gene ends were 3 bases for V and 3 bases for J; bases not matched to a gene: 5. This CDR3 region has 13 residues. Per the germline V gene, CDR1 is DFQATT and CDR2 is SNEGSKA (reference sequence).

This clonotype has a count of ten or more. This chain links TRBV5-1 with TRBJ2-1, with 12 nucleotides matching TRBD2. The germline gives CDR1 SGHRS, CDR2 YFSETQ. Trimming cost V 4 bases and J 7 bases; bases outside gene matches: 3. The CDR3 covers 14 residues. CDR3 region: CASSGLAGINEQFF. The DNA of the CDR3 is TGCGCCAGCAGCGGACTAGCGGGAATTAATGAGCAGTTCTTC.